Below, one T cell receptor beta chain is given with its context. Its antigen is unknown. The data are from a study of blood T cells in healthy people across ages. Regarding the study as a whole: Among T cells, TCR beta diversity per million cells dropped roughly linearly as age rose.

The V and J ends lost 6 bases and 2 bases respectively, with 12 bases between them. This CDR3 region has 14 residues. Germline V gene lookup returns CDR1 MGHRA and CDR2 YSYEKL. The second PCR ran about 6 to 11 cycles with a sample-barcoded 5' primer and J-beta primers. TCRdb reanalysed the 5' RACE reads using MiXCR and keeps one entry per CDR3 protein. In the table there are about 1.4 million distinct CDR3 sequences, 55% to 75% of which are singletons. Every donor provided 7.5 to 10 milliliters of peripheral blood. The source of this sequence is a man aged 18 to 29 in good health. The sequencing input was blood. The chain carries TRBV4-1 and TRBJ2-3; D is unclear. CDR3 residues: CASRVPGNTDTQYF. The CDR3 DNA reads TGCGCCAGCAGAGTTCCAGGAAACACAGATACGCAGTATTTT.